The 10 T cell receptor beta chains below were found in one sample sequenced in a study of cytomegalovirus exposure and HLA in healthy donors. Vbeta (60) and Jbeta (13) primers were used in the PCR. The assay was immunoSEQ multiplex PCR, and TCRdb's table has in-frame clones only and misses some. The sample has under 150,000 clones; 55% to 75% are singletons. Material: PBMCs. The receptors come from a man aged 25 to 40 in good health and CMV-seropositive.

The sample holds one count of this clone. The V and J genes are TRBV30 and TRBJ2-5; possible D gene TRBD2, 6 bases. The DNA end lines up better with TRBJ2-7; the J call may be wrong. The CDR3 length is 13 residues. Germline CDR1 and CDR2: GTSNPN and SVGIG (reference sequence). In DNA, the CDR3 is TGTGCCTGGAACCGGGACTTAGACTACGAGCAGTACTTC. Translating gives CAWNRDLDYEQYF.

The chain employs TRBV6-4 and TRBJ2-5; D is unresolved. The V gene lost 2 bases and the J gene lost 4 bases, with 11 bases spanning the gap. The germline CDR1 and CDR2 sequences are MRHNA and SNTAGT. The CDR3 spans 14 residues. The CDR3 DNA follows: TGTGCCAGCAGTGACAAGGCGGAACTAGAGACCCAGTACTTC. This translates into CASSDKAELETQYF.

V is TRBV27 and J is TRBJ2-1; 9 bases align to TRBD2. With 0 bases clipped from V and 4 bases from J, the junction kept 4 bases outside the gene matches. This CDR3 is 16 amino acids long. Germline CDR1 is MNHEY and CDR2 is SMNVEV (reference sequence). The CDR3 coding sequence is TGTGCCAGCAGTTTATCGAGACTAGCGGTTTACAATGAGCAGTTCTTC. Its translation is CASSLSRLAVYNEQFF.

The V call is TRBV6-1, the J call TRBJ2-1; TRBD2 matches 9 bases. CDR1 MNHNS and CDR2 SASEGT come from the germline V gene. Trimming at V came to 3 bases and at J to 6 bases, leaving 12 bases not matched to a gene. The CDR3 loop spans 17 amino acids. The CDR3 loop reads CASSDGVVAGVSNEQFF. The CDR3 coding sequence is TGTGCCAGCAGTGATGGGGTGGTAGCGGGAGTTTCCAATGAGCAGTTCTTC.

This clone has just a few counts. The chain employs TRBV7-9 and TRBJ2-7; no reliable D call. Trimming pared 1 base from V and 4 bases from J, leaving 11 bases between. CDR1 is SEHNR, CDR2 FQNEAQ, per germline (reference sequence). The CDR3 consists of 14 residues. CDR3 protein: CASSLVFDNYEQYF. DNA of the CDR3: TGTGCCAGCAGCTTAGTCTTCGACAATTACGAGCAGTACTTC.

The chain is built from TRBV10-3 and TRBJ2-7; 9 bases fit TRBD2. V was clipped by 6 bases and J by 3 bases; unmatched bases: 3. Germline V CDR1 and CDR2: ENHRY, SYGVKD. CDR3 length: 13 amino acids. CDR3 nucleotides: TGTGCCATCAGCCGACTAGCGGACTACGAGCAGTACTTC. This translates into CAISRLADYEQYF.

This chain links TRBV5-1 with TRBJ1-2; D is possibly TRBD1 (5 bases). This CDR3 comprises 13 residues. From germline, CDR1 is SGHRS and CDR2 YFSETQ. Trimming took 0 bases from V and 7 from J, leaving 10 bases between them. CDR3 DNA: TGCGCCAGCAGCTTGGTCCCAGGGTTTGGCTACACCTTC. This translates into CASSLVPGFGYTF.

The chain is built from TRBV7-2 and TRBJ2-7, with 9 bases aligning to TRBD2. The CDR3 consists of 15 residues. V was clipped by 3 bases and J by 4 bases; unmatched bases: 7. CDR1 is SGHTA and CDR2 is FQGNSA in the germline V gene. CDR3 DNA: TGTGCCAGCAGCTTCCTGGGACTAGCTAGGTACGAGCAGTACTTC. Its translation is CASSFLGLARYEQYF.

This chain uses TRBV19 with TRBJ2-3; possible D gene TRBD2, 5 bases. The V end lost 7 bases, the J end lost 0 bases, and 11 bases lay between the germline ends. The CDR3 runs 14 residues. Germline V gene data show CDR1 as LNHDA and CDR2 as SQIVND (reference sequence). CDR3 loop: CASKERLSTDTQYF. CDR3 bases: TGTGCCAGTAAAGAGCGGTTAAGCACAGATACGCAGTATTTT.

J is TRBJ2-7 and V is TRBV7-2; 12 positions match TRBD2. Trimming at V came to 5 bases and at J to 4 bases, leaving 6 bases not matched to a gene. The V gene's germline CDR1 is SGHTA and CDR2 FQGNSA. The CDR3 runs to 15 residues. As DNA, the CDR3 is TGTGCCAGCAGCCAGACTAGCGGGAGTAATTACGAGCAGTACTTC. Amino acids: CASSQTSGSNYEQYF.